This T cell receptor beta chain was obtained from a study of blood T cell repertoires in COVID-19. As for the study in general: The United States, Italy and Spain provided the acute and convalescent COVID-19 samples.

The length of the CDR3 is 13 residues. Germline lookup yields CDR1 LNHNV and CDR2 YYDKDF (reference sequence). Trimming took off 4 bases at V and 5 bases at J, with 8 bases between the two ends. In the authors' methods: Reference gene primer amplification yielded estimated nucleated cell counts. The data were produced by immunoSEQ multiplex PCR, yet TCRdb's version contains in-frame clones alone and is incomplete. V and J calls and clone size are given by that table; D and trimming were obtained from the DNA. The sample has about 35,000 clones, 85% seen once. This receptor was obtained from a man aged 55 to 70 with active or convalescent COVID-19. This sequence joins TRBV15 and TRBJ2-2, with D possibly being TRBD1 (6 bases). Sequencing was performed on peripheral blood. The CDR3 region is CATSTGQTGELFF. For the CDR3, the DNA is TGTGCCACCAGCACGGGACAAACCGGGGAGCTGTTTTTT.